The sequence of this T cell receptor (beta chain) was determined in a study of CD8+ T cells in alopecia areata. Study-wide results and limits: Scalp and blood retained many expanded lesional clones during tofacitinib.

To note about this clone: Its antigen is undetermined.

The CDR3 consists of 16 residues. With 3 bases clipped from V and 4 bases from J, the junction kept 7 bases outside the gene matches. In germline, CDR1 is SEHNR, CDR2 FQNEAQ (reference sequence). TCR sequencing used cDNA made by reverse transcription of extracted RNA. Some clones are missing from TCRdb's copy, which holds only in-frame ones; the method was immunoSEQ multiplex PCR. The sample lists 80,000 or so clones; around 60% were seen once. Treatment specified: oral pan-JAK inhibitor, 5-10 mg twice daily. The sequenced sample was CD8+ T cells sorted from blood, obtained at week 24, from a patient treated with tofacitinib. The sequence was collected from a human donor with alopecia areata. The chain joins TRBV7-9 to TRBJ2-2, with TRBD2 identical over 8 bases. CDR3 nucleotide sequence: TGTGCCAGCAGCTTCAATCTTCGGGAGGGCACCGGGGAGCTGTTTTTT. Translation gives CASSFNLREGTGELFF.